This T cell receptor beta chain came from a study of read filtering for tumor transcriptome and immune sequencing. The V end lost 5 bases, the J end lost 7 bases, and 15 bases lay between the germline ends. The CDR3 contains 14 residues. In germline, CDR1 is MDHEN, CDR2 SYDVKM. This clonotype was observed at least ten times. From approximately 430 ng of RNA, a library with molecular barcoded alpha/delta and beta/gamma adaptors was made. TCRdb redid the calling of the reads with MiXCR, one entry per CDR3 protein. The sample holds approximately 65,000 distinct CDR3 sequences, 14% seen once. The chain links TRBV28 to TRBJ2-1, with D possibly TRBD1 on 5 matching bases. Specimen: a population of CD138-negative cells sorted from bone marrow. This TCR was sampled from a donor at least 40 years old with multiple myeloma. CDR3 in amino acids: CASSSSPGINEQFF. The CDR3 DNA sequence: TGTGCCAGCAGTAGTTCCCCAGGGATAAATGAGCAGTTCTTC.